The 7 T cell receptor beta chains below come from one sample, sequenced in a study of blood T cell repertoires in COVID-19. TCRdb's copy holds only in-frame clones and misses some; the assay was immunoSEQ multiplex PCR. The sample includes 110,000 to 150,000 clones, less than 85% of them seen just once. What was sequenced was peripheral blood. The receptors here all came from an elderly woman in a cohort sampled during active or convalescent COVID-19.

The CDR3 DNA is TGTGCCACCAGCAGAGTCTCCTGGAACACTGAAGCTTTCTTT. It specifies CATSRVSWNTEAFF. The rearrangement joins TRBV15 to TRBJ1-1; unclear D gene. Deletions cut 1 base from V and 1 base from J, with 7 bases between. The CDR3 totals 14 residues. The germline gives CDR1 LNHNV, CDR2 YYDKDF (reference sequence).

The genes are TRBV24-1 and TRBJ1-5; no definite D call. Germline lookup yields CDR1 KGHDR and CDR2 SFDVKD. V was trimmed by 3 bases and J by 0 bases, leaving 11 bases between them. The CDR3 is made up of 16 amino acids. For the CDR3, the DNA is TGTGCCACCAGTGATCCTGGACTGGATAGCAATCAGCCCCAGCATTTT. This encodes CATSDPGLDSNQPQHF.

This clone was recorded only once. CDR3: CASSAIQGGELFF. In nucleotides, the CDR3 is TGTGCCAGCAGCGCGATACAGGGGGGGGAGCTGTTTTTT. The chain couples TRBV11-2 to TRBJ2-2; 7 bases align to TRBD1. Per the germline V gene, CDR1 is SGHAT and CDR2 is FQNNGV. The CDR3 is 13 residues long. Germline trimming cut 5 bases from V and 8 bases from J; bases unmatched to any gene: 5.

The rearrangement uses TRBV7-6 and TRBJ1-3, with D uncertain. This CDR3 comprises 15 residues. CDR1 is SGHVS, CDR2 FNYEAQ, per germline. With 2 bases removed from V and 0 bases from J, the gap between germline ends came to 8 bases. The CDR3 DNA is TGTGCCAGCAGCTTACAGCGAAGCTCTGGAAACACCATATATTTT. Its protein is CASSLQRSSGNTIYF.

J is TRBJ1-1 and V is TRBV4-1, with D perhaps TRBD1 (6 bases). V dropped 2 bases and J dropped 3 bases, with 16 bases sitting between them. The CDR3 runs 16 residues. The germline V gene has CDR1 MGHRA and CDR2 YSYEKL. This chain's CDR3 is CASSQILRGRYTEAFF. CDR3 nucleotides: TGCGCCAGCAGCCAAATCCTCAGGGGCAGATACACTGAAGCTTTCTTT.

This chain links TRBV2 with TRBJ1-5; possible D gene TRBD1, 6 bases. Looked up from germline, CDR1 is SNHLY and CDR2 is FYNNEI. The CDR3 loop spans 14 amino acids. Trimming took 4 bases from V and 4 from J, leaving 11 bases between them. The CDR3 coding sequence is TGTGCCAGCAGTGTTGGGACACTAAATCAGCCCCAGCATTTT. It is translated as CASSVGTLNQPQHF.

This chain uses TRBV11-2 with TRBJ2-3; tentative D call: TRBD2 (6 bases). V lost 2 bases to trimming and J lost 0 bases, with 9 bases between them. The CDR3 loop spans 15 amino acids. Germline V CDR1 and CDR2: SGHAT, FQNNGV. Here the CDR3 DNA reads TGTGCCAGCAGCTTACGCGGGGACAGCACAGATACGCAGTATTTT. It is translated as CASSLRGDSTDTQYF.